The clone carrying this TCR beta chain was seen a few times. Its antigen is as yet unknown. The sample providers were healthy Caucasian people from Russia, aged roughly 6 to 90. The sample belongs to a study of blood T cells in healthy people across ages. Overall study findings and caveats: Among long-lived donors, naive CD4+ cells were more numerous and diversity higher than in aged donors. Roughly linearly, TCR beta diversity per million T cells fell as age increased.

Germline V CDR1 and CDR2: LNHNV, YYDKDF (reference sequence). CDR3 length: 17 amino acids. V was shortened by 0 bases and J by 3 bases, with 16 bases between the two germline ends. Primers used in a second PCR of about 6 to 12 cycles were a sample-barcoded 5' primer and a J-beta primer mix. The template-switch adaptor, which had 12 random nucleotides, put a tag on each cDNA molecule. TCRdb analysed the 5' RACE reads with MiXCR anew, one entry per CDR3 protein. This table has 650,000 to 1,000,000 distinct CDR3 sequences, 46% appearing once. The sequence was collected from a man older than 75 in good health. The specimen was blood. The V call is TRBV15, the J call TRBJ2-3; TRBD2 might be the D (6 bases). The chain's CDR3 is CATSRDPGYGGTDTQYF. The CDR3, as DNA: TGTGCCACCAGCAGAGATCCCGGATATGGGGGGACAGATACGCAGTATTTT.